These 4 T cell receptor beta chains originate from one sample sequenced in a study of CD8 T cells in Susac syndrome (dated by TCRdb to the late 2010s). To prepare the library, the immunoSEQ multiplex PCR assay was applied. RNA was extracted with the RNeasy kit and 0.5 to 1 ug was reverse transcribed using random hexamers. Using fastp trimming at Q25 and MiXCR clonotype assembly, TCRdb reanalyzed the public sequencing data and kept in-frame beta chains. For every CDR3 protein sequence, its rows merge into one entry that carries the most common genes and DNA. This sample gives a few hundred thousand distinct CDR3 sequences in total; approximately 90% of them show up just once. The top ten constitute approximately 0.065% of the sample. What was sequenced was CD4+ T cells from PBMCs. The receptors derive from a human donor with multiple sclerosis.

V gene TRBV24-1 combines with J gene TRBJ2-3; 9 bases match TRBD1. Germline V gene data show CDR1 as KGHDR and CDR2 as SFDVKD. Unmatched junction bases numbered 2, after V lost 2 bases and J lost 3 bases. This CDR3 spans 15 amino acids. CDR3 sequence: CATSDWTGETDTQYF. The DNA of the CDR3 is TGTGCCACCAGTGATTGGACAGGGGAAACAGATACGCAGTATTTT.

The chain combines TRBV20-1 with TRBJ2-7, with TRBD1 matching over 7 bases. The CDR3 is 14 amino acids. The trim removed 7 bases at V and 3 bases at J, leaving 12 bases unmatched. The germline CDR1 and CDR2 sequences are DFQATT and SNEGSKA (reference sequence). CDR3 nucleotides: TGCAGTGTCCCAGGCAGGGGACAGCGCTACGAGCAGTACTTC. It yields the protein CSVPGRGQRYEQYF.

The chain uses TRBV29-1 and TRBJ1-1; 11 bases align to TRBD1. Per the germline V gene, CDR1 is SQVTM and CDR2 is ANQGSEA. V was clipped by 5 bases and J by 3 bases; unmatched bases: 5. This CDR3 comprises 14 residues. CDR3 protein: CSVPGQGADTEAFF. CDR3 in DNA: TGCAGCGTTCCTGGACAGGGGGCCGACACTGAAGCTTTCTTT.

V usage is TRBV11-2 and J usage is TRBJ2-7; 12 bases align to TRBD2. Germline V gene data show CDR1 as SGHAT and CDR2 as FQNNGV. V dropped 4 bases and J dropped 0; count of bases not matched to a gene: 22. This CDR3 contains 22 residues. The CDR3 nucleotides are TGTGCCAGCAGCTCGAGACTAGCGGGAGTTGGTAGTCGATCAGGCGCCTCCTACGAGCAGTACTTC. It yields the protein CASSSRLAGVGSRSGASYEQYF.